This T cell receptor (beta chain) came from a study of low-dose radiotherapy and immunotherapy resistance in tumors. On the study more broadly: Intravenous ipilimumab 1 mg/kg every six weeks was given with nivolumab 240 mg every two weeks. One day before radiation and immunotherapy, intravenous cyclophosphamide 200 mg/m2 was administered, with this repeated every two weeks. Patients took aspirin 300 mg by mouth once daily. This continued for four cycles, starting on cycle 1 day 1.

Time point specified: before trial treatment. Eligibility was restricted to patients presenting with advanced solid tumors that lacked tumor-infiltrating lymphocytes. Primers targeting TRAV and TRBV primed first-strand cDNA, covering alpha and beta chains. For amplifying TCRs, the PCR ran for 15 to 20 cycles with Phusion, which was used together with a constant-region primer and the adapter on the V primers. MiXCR, applied by TCRdb to the reads, yields one record per CDR3 protein. The table records fewer than 90,000 distinct CDR3 sequences, over 15% of them present only once. This clonotype was observed many times. Germline V gene lookup returns CDR1 DFQATT and CDR2 SNEGSKA (reference sequence). V shed 5 bases, J shed 0 bases, and the junction held 8 bases outside the gene matches. This CDR3 contains 16 residues.

Source: PBMCs, taken before treatment. The TCR was taken from a male donor with prostate cancer. The V gene is TRBV20-1, the J gene TRBJ1-5; 9 bases are a match to TRBD1. CDR3 sequence: CSALDRGGYSNQPQHF. Written as DNA, the CDR3 is TGCAGTGCTTTGGACAGGGGAGGTTATAGCAATCAGCCCCAGCATTTT.